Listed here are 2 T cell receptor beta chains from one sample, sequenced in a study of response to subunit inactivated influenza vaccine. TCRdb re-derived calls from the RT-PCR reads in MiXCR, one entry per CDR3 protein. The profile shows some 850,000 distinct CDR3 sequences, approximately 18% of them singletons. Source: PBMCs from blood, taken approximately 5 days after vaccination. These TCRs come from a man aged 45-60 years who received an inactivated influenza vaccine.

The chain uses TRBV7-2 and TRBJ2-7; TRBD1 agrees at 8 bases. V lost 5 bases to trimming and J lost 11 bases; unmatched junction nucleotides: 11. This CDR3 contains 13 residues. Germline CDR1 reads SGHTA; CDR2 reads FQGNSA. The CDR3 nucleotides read TGTGCCAGCAGCCCCGGGACAGGCTTCTGGGAGTACTTC. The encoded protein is CASSPGTGFWEYF.

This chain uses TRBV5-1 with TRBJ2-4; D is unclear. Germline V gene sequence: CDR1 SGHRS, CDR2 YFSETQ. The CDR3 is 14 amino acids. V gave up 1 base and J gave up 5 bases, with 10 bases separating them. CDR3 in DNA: TGCGCCAGCAGCTTGAGCCCGAGCCAAAACATTCAGTACTTC. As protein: CASSLSPSQNIQYF.